The present T cell receptor (beta chain) was sequenced within a study of beta chain features in type 1 diabetes. Study-level results: Moderate but significant shortening of TCRB CDR3s was recorded in all four CD4+ subsets from Type 1 diabetes patients.

Sorted populations all exceeded 95% purity. Looked up from germline, CDR1 is MNHEY and CDR2 is SMNVEV (reference sequence). The CDR3 runs 14 residues. Trimming removed 6 bases from V and 3 bases from J; junction bases left unmatched: 8. About this clone: Its antigen is unknown.

The authors reverse transcribed all of the isolated RNA, so sequencing captured expressed TCRB transcripts. Here immunoSEQ multiplex PCR was the method, and the copy in TCRdb shows in-frame clones only, minus some. The sample comprises 600,000 to 700,000 clones, 10% to 15% of which are singletons, and 0.02% to 0.025% rests with the top ten. The chain combines TRBV27 with TRBJ2-7, with 7 bases identical to TRBD1. This receptor was identified in a man younger than 35 with type 1 diabetes. Sequenced: naive CD4+ T cells from blood. The CDR3 spells CASRPGTVLYEQYF. CDR3 coding DNA: TGTGCCAGCAGGCCCGGGACAGTGCTCTACGAGCAGTACTTC.